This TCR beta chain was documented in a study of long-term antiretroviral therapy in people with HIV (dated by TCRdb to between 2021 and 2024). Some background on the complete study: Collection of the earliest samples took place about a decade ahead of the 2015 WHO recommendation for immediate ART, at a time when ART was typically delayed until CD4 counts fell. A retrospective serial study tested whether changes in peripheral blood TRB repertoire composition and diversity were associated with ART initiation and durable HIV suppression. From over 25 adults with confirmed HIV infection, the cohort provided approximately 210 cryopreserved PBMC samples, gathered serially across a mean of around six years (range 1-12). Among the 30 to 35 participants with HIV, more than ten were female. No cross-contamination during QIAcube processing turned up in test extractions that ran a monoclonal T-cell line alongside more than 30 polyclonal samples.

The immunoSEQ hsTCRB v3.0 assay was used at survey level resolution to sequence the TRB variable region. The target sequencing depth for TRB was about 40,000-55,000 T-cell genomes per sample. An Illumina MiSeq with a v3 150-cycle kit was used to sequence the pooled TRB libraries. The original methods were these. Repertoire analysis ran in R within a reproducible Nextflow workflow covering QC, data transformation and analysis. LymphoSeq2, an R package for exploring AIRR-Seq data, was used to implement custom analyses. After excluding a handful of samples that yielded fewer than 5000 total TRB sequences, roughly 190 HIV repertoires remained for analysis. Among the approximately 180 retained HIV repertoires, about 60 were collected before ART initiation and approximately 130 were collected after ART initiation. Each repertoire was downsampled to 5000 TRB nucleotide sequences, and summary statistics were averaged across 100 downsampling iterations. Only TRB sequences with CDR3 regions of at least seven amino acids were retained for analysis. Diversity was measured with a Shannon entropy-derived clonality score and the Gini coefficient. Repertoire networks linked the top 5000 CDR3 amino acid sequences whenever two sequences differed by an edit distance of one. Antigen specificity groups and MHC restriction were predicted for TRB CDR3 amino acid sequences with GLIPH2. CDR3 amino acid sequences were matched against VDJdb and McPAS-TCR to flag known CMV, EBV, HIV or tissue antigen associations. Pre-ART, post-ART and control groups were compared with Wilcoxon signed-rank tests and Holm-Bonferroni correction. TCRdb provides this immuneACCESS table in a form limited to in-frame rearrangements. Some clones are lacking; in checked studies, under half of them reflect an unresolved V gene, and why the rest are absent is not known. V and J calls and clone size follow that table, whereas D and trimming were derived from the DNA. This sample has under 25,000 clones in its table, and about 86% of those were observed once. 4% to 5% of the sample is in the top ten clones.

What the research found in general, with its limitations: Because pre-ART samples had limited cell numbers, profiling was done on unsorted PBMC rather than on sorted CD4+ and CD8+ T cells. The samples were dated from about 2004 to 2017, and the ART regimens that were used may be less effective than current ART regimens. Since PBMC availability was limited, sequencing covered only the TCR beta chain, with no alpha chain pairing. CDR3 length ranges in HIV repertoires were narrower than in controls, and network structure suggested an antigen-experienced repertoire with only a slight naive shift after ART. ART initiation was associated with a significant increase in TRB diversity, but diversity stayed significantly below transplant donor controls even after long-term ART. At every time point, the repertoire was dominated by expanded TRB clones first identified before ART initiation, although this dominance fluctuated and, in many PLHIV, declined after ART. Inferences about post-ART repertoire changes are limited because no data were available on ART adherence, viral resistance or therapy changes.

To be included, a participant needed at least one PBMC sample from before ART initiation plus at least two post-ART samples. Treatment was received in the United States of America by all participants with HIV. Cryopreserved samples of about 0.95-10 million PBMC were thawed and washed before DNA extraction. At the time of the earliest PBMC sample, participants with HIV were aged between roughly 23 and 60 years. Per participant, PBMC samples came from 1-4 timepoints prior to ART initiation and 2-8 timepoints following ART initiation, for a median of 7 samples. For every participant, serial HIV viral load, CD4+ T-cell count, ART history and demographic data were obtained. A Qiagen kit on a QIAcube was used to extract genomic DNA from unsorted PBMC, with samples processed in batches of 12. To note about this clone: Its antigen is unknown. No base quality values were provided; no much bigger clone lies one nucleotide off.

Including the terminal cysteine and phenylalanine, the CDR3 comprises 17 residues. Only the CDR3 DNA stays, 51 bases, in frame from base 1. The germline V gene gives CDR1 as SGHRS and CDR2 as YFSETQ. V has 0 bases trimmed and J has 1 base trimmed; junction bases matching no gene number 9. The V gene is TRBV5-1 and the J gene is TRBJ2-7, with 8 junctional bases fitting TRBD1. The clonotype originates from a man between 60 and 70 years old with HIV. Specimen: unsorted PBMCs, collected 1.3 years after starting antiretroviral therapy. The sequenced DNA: TGCGCCAGCAGCTTGGCCCCTCCAGGGGGCGGGTCCTACGAGCAGTACTTC. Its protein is CASSLAPPGGGSYEQYF.